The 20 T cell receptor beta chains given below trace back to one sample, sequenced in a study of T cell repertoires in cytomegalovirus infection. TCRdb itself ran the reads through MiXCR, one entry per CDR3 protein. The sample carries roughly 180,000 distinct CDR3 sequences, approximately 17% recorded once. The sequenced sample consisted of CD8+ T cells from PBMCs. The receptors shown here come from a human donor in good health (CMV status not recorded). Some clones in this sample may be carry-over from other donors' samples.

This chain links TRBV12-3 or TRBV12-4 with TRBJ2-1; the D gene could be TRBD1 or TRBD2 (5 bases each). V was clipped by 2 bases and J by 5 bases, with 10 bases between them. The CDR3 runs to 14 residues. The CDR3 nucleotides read TGTGCCAGCAGTTTATCCGGGGCCCACAATGAGCAGTTCTTC. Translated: CASSLSGAHNEQFF.

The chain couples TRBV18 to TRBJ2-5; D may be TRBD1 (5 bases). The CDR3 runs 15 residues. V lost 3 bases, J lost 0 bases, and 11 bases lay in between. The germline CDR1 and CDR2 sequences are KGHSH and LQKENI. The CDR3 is CASSPDIFYQETQYF. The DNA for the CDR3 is TGTGCCAGCTCACCGGACATCTTCTACCAAGAGACCCAGTACTTC. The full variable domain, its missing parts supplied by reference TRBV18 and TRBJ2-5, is NAGVMQNPRHLVRRRGQEARLRCSPMKGHSHVYWYRQLPEEGLKFMVYLQKENIIDESGMPKERFSAEFPKEGPSILRIQQVVRGDSAAYFCASSPDIFYQETQYFGPGTRLLVL.

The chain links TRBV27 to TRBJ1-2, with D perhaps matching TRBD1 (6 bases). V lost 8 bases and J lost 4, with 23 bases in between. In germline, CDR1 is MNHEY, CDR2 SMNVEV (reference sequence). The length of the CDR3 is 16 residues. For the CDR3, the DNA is TGTGCCAGCTCTCTAGCCTCGGGGGGCCTTAGCTATGGCTACACCTTC. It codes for CASSLASGGLSYGYTF.

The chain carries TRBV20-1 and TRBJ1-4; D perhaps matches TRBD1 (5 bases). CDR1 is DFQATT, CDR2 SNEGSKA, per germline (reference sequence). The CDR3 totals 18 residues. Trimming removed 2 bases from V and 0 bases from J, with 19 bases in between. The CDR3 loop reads CSARSSRDLHPTNEKLFF. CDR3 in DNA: TGCAGTGCTAGATCCAGCAGGGATCTCCACCCAACTAATGAAAAACTGTTTTTT.

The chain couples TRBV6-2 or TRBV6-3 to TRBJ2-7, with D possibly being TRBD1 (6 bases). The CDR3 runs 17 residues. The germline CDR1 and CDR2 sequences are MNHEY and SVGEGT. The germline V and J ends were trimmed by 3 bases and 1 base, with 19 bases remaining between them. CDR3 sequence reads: CASSYRDKTLSSYEQYF. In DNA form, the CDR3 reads TGTGCCAGCAGTTATAGGGACAAAACCCTTTCTTCCTACGAGCAGTACTTC.

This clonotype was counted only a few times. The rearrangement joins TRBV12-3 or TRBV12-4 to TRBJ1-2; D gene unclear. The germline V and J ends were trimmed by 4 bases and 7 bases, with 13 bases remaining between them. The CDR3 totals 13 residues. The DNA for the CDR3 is TGTGCCAGCAGTTCGCGGACCATCTCTGGCTACACCTTC. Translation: CASSSRTISGYTF.

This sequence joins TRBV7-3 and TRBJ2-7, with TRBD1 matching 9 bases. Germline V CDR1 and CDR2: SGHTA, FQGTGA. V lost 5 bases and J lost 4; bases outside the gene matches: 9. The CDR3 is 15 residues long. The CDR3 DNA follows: TGTGCCAGCAGCGCCGGGACAGGGCTTCTTTACGAGCAGTACTTC. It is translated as CASSAGTGLLYEQYF.

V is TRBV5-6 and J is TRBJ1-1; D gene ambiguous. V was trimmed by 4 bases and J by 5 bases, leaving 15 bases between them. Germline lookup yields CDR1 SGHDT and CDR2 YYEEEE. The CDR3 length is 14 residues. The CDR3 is CASSLDLGCTEAFF. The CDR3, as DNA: TGTGCCAGCAGCCTGGATTTGGGATGTACTGAAGCTTTCTTT. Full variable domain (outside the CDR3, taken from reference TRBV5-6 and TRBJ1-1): DAGVTQSPTHLIKTRGQQVTLRCSPKSGHDTVSWYQQALGQGPQFIFQYYEEEERQRGNFPDRFSGHQFPNYSSELNVNALLLGDSALYLCASSLDLGCTEAFFGQGTRLTVV.

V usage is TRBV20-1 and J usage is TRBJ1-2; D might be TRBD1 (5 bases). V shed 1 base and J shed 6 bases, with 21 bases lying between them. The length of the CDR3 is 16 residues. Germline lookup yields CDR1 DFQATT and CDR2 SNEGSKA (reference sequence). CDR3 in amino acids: CSARVRAVGDLHGYTF. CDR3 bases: TGCAGTGCTAGAGTGAGGGCCGTGGGGGATTTGCATGGCTACACCTTC.

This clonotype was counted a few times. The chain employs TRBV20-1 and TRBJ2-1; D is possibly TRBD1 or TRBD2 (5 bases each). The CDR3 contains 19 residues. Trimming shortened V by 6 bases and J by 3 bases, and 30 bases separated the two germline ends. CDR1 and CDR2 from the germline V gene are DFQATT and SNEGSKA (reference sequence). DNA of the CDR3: TGCAGTGCCCCTAGACTCGGTGGGAGACAGCTCGGTTTCTACAATGAGCAGTTCTTC. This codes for CSAPRLGGRQLGFYNEQFF.

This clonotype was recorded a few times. CDR3: CSVEAARGLQETQYF. In nucleotides, the CDR3 is TGCAGCGTTGAAGCGGCCAGGGGGTTGCAAGAGACCCAGTACTTC. This chain joins TRBV29-1 and TRBJ2-5, with 7 bases that match TRBD1. V trimming: 1 base; J trimming: 2 bases; junction bases outside the gene matches: 7. The CDR3 consists of 15 residues. Per the germline V gene, CDR1 is SQVTM and CDR2 is ANQGSEA. Full variable domain (remainder filled in from reference TRBV29-1 and TRBJ2-5): SAVISQKPSRDICQRGTSLTIQCQVDSQVTMMFWYRQQPGQSLTLIATANQGSEATYESGFVIDKFPISRPNLTFSTLTVSNMSPEDSSIYLCSVEAARGLQETQYFGPGTRLLVL.

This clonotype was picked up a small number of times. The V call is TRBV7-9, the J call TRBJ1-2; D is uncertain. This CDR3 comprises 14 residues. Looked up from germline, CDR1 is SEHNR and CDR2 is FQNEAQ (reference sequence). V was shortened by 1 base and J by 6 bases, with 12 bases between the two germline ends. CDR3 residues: CASSLVERGDGYTF. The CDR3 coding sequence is TGTGCCAGCAGCTTAGTAGAGAGAGGAGATGGCTACACCTTC.

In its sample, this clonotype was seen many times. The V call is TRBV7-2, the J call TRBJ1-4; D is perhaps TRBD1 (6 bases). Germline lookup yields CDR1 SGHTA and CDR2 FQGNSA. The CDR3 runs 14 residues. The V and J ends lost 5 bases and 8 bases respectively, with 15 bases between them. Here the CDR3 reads CASSQEGGREKLFF. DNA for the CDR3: TGTGCCAGCAGCCAGGAGGGGGGAAGAGAAAAACTGTTTTTT.

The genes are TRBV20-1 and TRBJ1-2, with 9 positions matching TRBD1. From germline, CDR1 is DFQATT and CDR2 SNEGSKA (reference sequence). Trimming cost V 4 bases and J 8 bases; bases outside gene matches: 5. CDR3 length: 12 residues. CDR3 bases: TGCAGTGCTACACAGGGGGCGGGCGGCTACACCTTC. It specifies CSATQGAGGYTF.

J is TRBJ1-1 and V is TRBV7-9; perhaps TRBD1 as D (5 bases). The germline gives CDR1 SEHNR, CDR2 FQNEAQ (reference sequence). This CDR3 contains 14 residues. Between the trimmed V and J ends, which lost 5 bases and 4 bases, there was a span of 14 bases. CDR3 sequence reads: CASSVGGGSTEAFF. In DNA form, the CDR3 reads TGTGCCAGCAGCGTGGGCGGGGGGAGCACTGAAGCTTTCTTT. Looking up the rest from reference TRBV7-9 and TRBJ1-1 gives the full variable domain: DTGVSQNPRHKITKRGQNVTFRCDPISEHNRLYWYRQTLGQGPEFLTYFQNEAQLEKSRLLSDRFSAERPKGSFSTLEIQRTEQGDSAMYLCASSVGGGSTEAFFGQGTRLTVV.

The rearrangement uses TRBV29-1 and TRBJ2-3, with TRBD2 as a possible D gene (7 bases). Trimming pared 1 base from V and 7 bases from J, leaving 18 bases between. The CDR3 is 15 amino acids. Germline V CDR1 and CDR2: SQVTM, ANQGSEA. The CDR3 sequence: CSVEAGGLTQNTQYF. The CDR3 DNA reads TGCAGCGTTGAAGCGGGGGGCCTGACTCAGAATACGCAGTATTTT.

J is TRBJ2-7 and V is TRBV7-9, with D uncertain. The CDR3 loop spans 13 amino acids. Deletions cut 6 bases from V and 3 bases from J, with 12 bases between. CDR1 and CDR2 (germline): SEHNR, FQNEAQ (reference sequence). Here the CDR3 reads CASSSIYLYEQYF. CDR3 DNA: TGTGCCAGCAGTTCAATCTACCTCTACGAGCAGTACTTC.

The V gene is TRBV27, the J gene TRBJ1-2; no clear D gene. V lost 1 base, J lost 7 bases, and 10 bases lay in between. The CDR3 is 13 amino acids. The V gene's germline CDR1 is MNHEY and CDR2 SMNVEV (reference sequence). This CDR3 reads CASSLYPGRGYTF. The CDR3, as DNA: TGTGCCAGCAGTTTATACCCCGGGCGTGGCTACACCTTC.

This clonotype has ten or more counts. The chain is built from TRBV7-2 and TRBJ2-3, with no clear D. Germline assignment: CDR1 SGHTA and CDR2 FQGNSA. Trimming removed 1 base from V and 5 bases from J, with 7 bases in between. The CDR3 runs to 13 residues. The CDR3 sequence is CASSLGAVDTQYF. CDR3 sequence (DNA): TGTGCCAGCAGCTTAGGGGCTGTAGATACGCAGTATTTT.

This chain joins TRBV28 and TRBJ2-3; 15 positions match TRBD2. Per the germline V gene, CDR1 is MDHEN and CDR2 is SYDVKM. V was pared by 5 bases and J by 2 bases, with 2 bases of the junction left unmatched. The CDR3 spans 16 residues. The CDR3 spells CASSGTSGGNTDTQYF. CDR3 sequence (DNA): TGTGCCAGCAGTGGGACTAGCGGGGGGAACACAGATACGCAGTATTTT.